Following are 25 T cell receptor beta chains from one sample sequenced in a study of blood T cells in healthy people across ages. PCR was performed a second time for about 6 to 12 cycles using a sample-barcoded 5' primer and a J-beta primer mix. One entry per CDR3 protein results from TCRdb running MiXCR on the 5' RACE reads. The sample has about 1.6 million distinct CDR3 sequences, about 32% seen once. Specimen: blood. These receptors were obtained from a woman aged 25-40 years in good health.

In its sample, this clonotype was seen a few times. The rearrangement joins TRBV5-1 to TRBJ2-1, with 9 positions matching TRBD1. Germline trimming cut 4 bases from V and 0 bases from J; bases unmatched to any gene: 11. The CDR3 covers 18 residues. Germline V gives CDR1 SGHRS, CDR2 YFSETQ. The CDR3 is CASSTKPTGGGSYNEQFF. The CDR3 nucleotides are TGCGCCAGCAGCACGAAACCGACAGGGGGAGGCTCCTACAATGAGCAGTTCTTC.

This clonotype was observed a handful of times. The V and J genes are TRBV4-1 and TRBJ2-7; D may match TRBD1 or TRBD2 (6 bases each). The CDR3 has 15 amino acids. CDR1 MGHRA and CDR2 YSYEKL come from the germline V gene. Trimming left V 0 bases short and J 3 bases short, with 12 bases between. CDR3 in DNA: TGCGCCAGCAGCCAAGAGCTACAGGGAGGCTACGAGCAGTACTTC. It specifies CASSQELQGGYEQYF.

This chain connects TRBV28 to TRBJ2-7; D is possibly TRBD2 (5 bases). Deletions cut 5 bases from V and 3 bases from J, with 20 bases between. The CDR3 is 16 residues long. Looked up from germline, CDR1 is MDHEN and CDR2 is SYDVKM. The CDR3 region has the DNA TGTGCCAGCAGTCATCCGCGGGTCAAGTTGAACTACGAGCAGTACTTC. It encodes CASSHPRVKLNYEQYF. The variable domain in full, completed from reference TRBV28 and TRBJ2-7, reads DVKVTQSSRYLVKRTGEKVFLECVQDMDHENMFWYRQDPGLGLRLIYFSYDVKMKEKGDIPEGYSVSREKKERFSLILESASTNQTSMYLCASSHPRVKLNYEQYFGPGTRLTVT.

This clonotype occurred many times. V gene TRBV10-3 combines with J gene TRBJ2-7, with TRBD1 matching over 8 bases. The length of the CDR3 is 12 residues. Germline V CDR1 and CDR2: ENHRY, SYGVKD. V lost 6 bases and J lost 3; bases outside the gene matches: 1. CDR3 bases: TGTGCCATCAGGGACAGGGTCTACGAGCAGTACTTC. Protein product: CAIRDRVYEQYF.

The chain is built from TRBV20-1 and TRBJ2-5; D may match TRBD1 or TRBD2 (5 bases each). Germline assignment: CDR1 DFQATT and CDR2 SNEGSKA (reference sequence). The V gene lost 5 bases and the J gene lost 5 bases, with 21 bases spanning the gap. The CDR3 consists of 15 residues. CDR3 residues: CSAHPGRGIRETQYF. The DNA of the CDR3 is TGCAGTGCTCATCCGGGACGAGGGATCAGGGAGACCCAGTACTTC.

This clonotype was seen a handful of times. This chain connects TRBV7-2 to TRBJ2-5, with D unclear. The CDR3 runs 15 residues. Trimming removed 1 base from V and 0 bases from J, with 9 bases in between. CDR1 SGHTA and CDR2 FQGNSA come from the germline V gene. This CDR3 is CASSLGSGNQETQYF. CDR3 in DNA: TGTGCCAGCAGCTTAGGGTCGGGTAACCAAGAGACCCAGTACTTC.

The chain joins TRBV5-1 to TRBJ1-2, with 10 nucleotides matching TRBD1. Germline CDR1 and CDR2: SGHRS and YFSETQ. This CDR3 is 14 amino acids long. V lost 2 bases to trimming and J lost 8 bases; unmatched junction nucleotides: 6. The CDR3 DNA sequence: TGCGCCAGCAGCTTAACGACAGGGGGCAGAGGCTACACCTTC. Protein: CASSLTTGGRGYTF.

This rearrangement joins TRBV6-5 to TRBJ1-5; D is undetermined. V was clipped by 0 bases and J by 0 bases, with 6 bases between them. This CDR3 has 15 amino acids. The germline V gene has CDR1 MNHEY and CDR2 SVGAGI. The CDR3 is CASSYSIYSNQPQHF. CDR3 in DNA: TGTGCCAGCAGTTACTCCATTTATAGCAATCAGCCCCAGCATTTT.

This clonotype was seen many times. The chain combines TRBV10-3 with TRBJ2-7, with TRBD1 matching over 7 bases. CDR3 length: 14 amino acids. Germline V lookup: CDR1 ENHRY, CDR2 SYGVKD. V lost 0 bases, J lost 6 bases, and 5 bases stayed unmatched. CDR3 DNA: TGTGCCATCAGTGAGTCGGCAGGGGGATTCGAGCAGTACTTC. Residues: CAISESAGGFEQYF.

V usage is TRBV28 and J usage is TRBJ2-5; perhaps TRBD2 as D (5 bases). Per germline, CDR1 MDHEN and CDR2 SYDVKM. The CDR3 extends over 15 amino acids. V dropped 5 bases and J dropped 5 bases, with 18 bases sitting between them. The CDR3 is CASSSWSSRGETQYF. CDR3 bases: TGTGCCAGCAGTAGTTGGTCTAGCAGAGGGGAGACCCAGTACTTC.

This clonotype occurred a few times. The rearrangement links TRBV2 to TRBJ1-4; D may be TRBD1 (5 bases). The length of the CDR3 is 15 residues. V gave up 3 bases and J gave up 0 bases, with 8 bases separating them. Germline CDR1 and CDR2: SNHLY and FYNNEI. The CDR3 loop is CASSEDIATNEKLFF. CDR3 nucleotides: TGTGCCAGCAGTGAGGACATTGCAACTAATGAAAAACTGTTTTTT.

The chain is built from TRBV7-6 and TRBJ2-3; 12 nucleotides align to TRBD2. The CDR3 has 16 amino acids. The ends lost 0 bases at V and 5 bases at J; junction bases unmatched: 3. Germline CDR1 SGHVS, CDR2 FNYEAQ. This CDR3 reads CASSLAQGLAGDTQYF. Here the CDR3 DNA reads TGTGCCAGCAGCTTAGCGCAGGGACTAGCGGGAGATACGCAGTATTTT.

The V call is TRBV12-3 or TRBV12-4, the J call TRBJ1-2; D not resolved. V was cut by 2 bases and J by 7 bases, with 14 bases left in between. This CDR3 has 14 residues. CDR3 nucleotide sequence: TGTGCCAGCAGTTTAATTAGGCCAGAGGTTGGCTACACCTTC. It codes for CASSLIRPEVGYTF.

The chain employs TRBV5-4 and TRBJ2-7, with 7 bases identical to TRBD1. V was pared by 4 bases and J by 3 bases, with 7 bases of the junction left unmatched. The CDR3 length is 14 residues. The V gene's germline CDR1 is SGHNT and CDR2 YYREEE (reference sequence). CDR3 amino acids: CASSSWDSVYEQYF. The CDR3 region has the DNA TGTGCCAGCAGCAGTTGGGACAGCGTCTACGAGCAGTACTTC.

CDR3 in amino acids: CASINFRDTSSYEQYF. CDR3 bases: TGTGCCAGCATCAATTTCCGGGACACCAGCTCCTACGAGCAGTACTTC. The genes are TRBV7-9 and TRBJ2-7; a weak D match, TRBD1 (6 bases). V dropped 7 bases and J dropped 0 bases, with 19 bases sitting between them. Per germline, CDR1 SEHNR and CDR2 FQNEAQ (reference sequence). The CDR3 has 16 residues. Looking up the rest from reference TRBV7-9 and TRBJ2-7 gives the full variable domain: DTGVSQNPRHKITKRGQNVTFRCDPISEHNRLYWYRQTLGQGPEFLTYFQNEAQLEKSRLLSDRFSAERPKGSFSTLEIQRTEQGDSAMYLCASINFRDTSSYEQYFGPGTRLTVT.

This clonotype was observed a few times. The rearrangement uses TRBV7-6 and TRBJ2-7, with D possibly matching TRBD2 (5 bases). Trimming pared 1 base from V and 3 bases from J, leaving 13 bases between. Germline assignment: CDR1 SGHVS and CDR2 FNYEAQ. The CDR3 consists of 15 residues. The CDR3 sequence: CASSLGGESFYEQYF. The CDR3 DNA follows: TGTGCCAGCAGCTTAGGTGGGGAGAGCTTCTACGAGCAGTACTTC.

J is TRBJ2-7 and V is TRBV5-1; D may be TRBD1 (6 bases). CDR1 is SGHRS and CDR2 is YFSETQ in the germline V gene. The V gene lost 7 bases and the J gene lost 1 base, with 12 bases spanning the gap. There are 13 residues in the CDR3. The CDR3: CASGGQSSYEQYF. The CDR3 DNA reads as TGCGCCAGCGGAGGACAGTCATCCTACGAGCAGTACTTC.

This clonotype occurred once. J is TRBJ2-3 and V is TRBV2, with 10 positions matching TRBD2. The CDR3 spans 14 residues. V gave up 6 bases and J gave up 6 bases; unmatched junction bases: 6. CDR1 and CDR2 from the germline V gene are SNHLY and FYNNEI. The DNA of the CDR3 is TGTGCCAGCAGGACTAGCGGGCTGTCGGATACGCAGTATTTT. It translates to CASRTSGLSDTQYF.

This clonotype was counted between two and nine times. This chain links TRBV15 with TRBJ1-5; D gene unclear. Germline V CDR1 and CDR2: LNHNV, YYDKDF (reference sequence). This CDR3 region has 15 residues. V shed 0 bases and J shed 4 bases, with 10 bases lying between them. The CDR3 reads CATSRDSVVNQPQHF. Here the CDR3 DNA reads TGTGCCACCAGCAGAGATTCAGTGGTTAATCAGCCCCAGCATTTT.

This clonotype was detected once. The gene calls are TRBV12-3 or TRBV12-4 and TRBJ2-7; D not certain. V was pared by 4 bases and J by 4 bases, with 8 bases between. This CDR3 contains 12 residues. DNA of the CDR3: TGTGCCAGCAGTTCCGGTGAATACGAGCAGTACTTC. Translation gives CASSSGEYEQYF.

In this sample, this clonotype turned up a few times. The chain has TRBV20-1 and TRBJ2-3; 11 bases align to TRBD2. Germline CDR1 DFQATT, CDR2 SNEGSKA (reference sequence). V lost 6 bases and J lost 5; bases outside the gene matches: 7. The CDR3 has 14 amino acids. The CDR3 reads CSALSGGAVDTQYF. The CDR3 DNA sequence: TGCAGTGCCCTTAGCGGGGGGGCCGTAGATACGCAGTATTTT.

This chain connects TRBV7-3 to TRBJ1-2; 9 bases map to TRBD1. Looked up from germline, CDR1 is SGHTA and CDR2 is FQGTGA. The trim removed 5 bases at V and 6 bases at J, leaving 10 bases unmatched. This CDR3 has 15 amino acids. CDR3 sequence: CASSLSPGQGHGYTF. In DNA, the CDR3 is TGTGCCAGCAGCCTCTCCCCGGGACAGGGCCATGGCTACACCTTC.

The chain employs TRBV20-1 and TRBJ1-5; 7 nucleotides align to TRBD1. The CDR3 loop spans 16 amino acids. V was clipped by 5 bases and J by 1 base; unmatched bases: 11. The germline V gene encodes CDR1 DFQATT and CDR2 SNEGSKA (reference sequence). CDR3 in amino acids: CSAPDRDSTSNQPQHF. The CDR3 DNA follows: TGCAGTGCTCCTGACCGGGACAGTACCAGCAATCAGCCCCAGCATTTT.

This CDR3 reads CASSSLLGAHEQYF. As DNA, the CDR3 is TGTGCCAGCAGTTCCTTACTAGGGGCCCACGAGCAGTACTTC. The gene calls are TRBV27 and TRBJ2-5, with D perhaps TRBD1 or TRBD2 (5 bases each). The J call may be wrong; the DNA end is better matched by TRBJ2-7. Germline V gene data show CDR1 as MNHEY and CDR2 as SMNVEV (reference sequence). The CDR3 loop spans 14 amino acids.

This clonotype was recorded once. This chain joins TRBV20-1 and TRBJ2-7; 8 bases map to TRBD1. Germline V lookup: CDR1 DFQATT, CDR2 SNEGSKA (reference sequence). The CDR3 loop spans 14 amino acids. The J segment lost 6 bases and the V segment lost 4 bases, leaving 11 bases of the junction unmatched. CDR3 DNA: TGCAGTGCTAAGGGTCAGGGGGCGGCAATCGAGCAGTACTTC. Amino acid sequence: CSAKGQGAAIEQYF.